Below, one T cell receptor (beta chain) is given with its context. CDR3 length equals 13 residues. Between the trimmed V and J ends, which lost 6 bases and 4 bases, there was a span of 11 bases. The germline CDR1 and CDR2 sequences are MNHEY and SVGAGI. The data were obtained in a study of blood T cell repertoires in COVID-19. Data came from immunoSEQ multiplex PCR; TCRdb stores just in-frame clones and leaves some out. Altogether fewer than 300,000 clones are present, about 85% being singletons, with the ten largest covering 10% to 15%. This clonotype was sampled from a human donor in a cohort sampled during active COVID-19. V and J are TRBV6-5 and TRBJ2-3; D is perhaps TRBD2 (6 bases). The sample comprised peripheral blood. The DNA of the CDR3 is TGTGCCAGCAGGACGGGGGTCGCAGATACGCAGTATTTT. Its protein is CASRTGVADTQYF.